This record covers a single TCR beta chain. What it binds is unknown. The sample's treatment: some 19 received Ad26.COV2.S at low or high dose, single or two shots; five or six received placebo; per-sample allocation not given. It was on day 63 after the first vaccine or placebo injection that samples were taken. The sample is drawn from a study of Ad26.COV2.S vaccination and SARS-CoV-2 variants. Some clones are missing from TCRdb's copy, which holds only in-frame ones; the method was immunoSEQ multiplex PCR. Among 450,000 to 550,000 clones listed, 70% to 90% were seen once. The CDR3 covers 15 residues. Trimming took off 0 bases at V and 6 bases at J, with 12 bases between the two ends. Germline V gene sequence: CDR1 MGHRA, CDR2 YSYEKL. Study-level points and caveats: Measurements of TCR breadth and depth may have given underestimates of the total T cell responses.

This receptor was identified in a person between 18 and 59 years old who received the Ad26.COV2.S COVID-19 vaccine or a placebo. The chain recombines TRBV4-1 with TRBJ1-5, with TRBD1 as a possible D gene (5 bases). Source: peripheral blood, taken in a trial of Ad26.COV2.S vaccine versus placebo. The CDR3 sequence: CASSQEARGSQPQHF. The CDR3 DNA follows: TGCGCCAGCAGCCAAGAGGCTAGGGGAAGTCAGCCCCAGCATTTT.